This TCR beta chain is from a study of CXCR3-negative and CXCR3-positive naive CD8 T cells. Findings and limits, study-wide: CD5 surface expression was similar among naive subsets, and TCR strength was estimated by inference from TRB CDR3 properties.

TRB cDNA was prepared as libraries by UMI-labeled 5' RACE. Each CDR3 protein gets one entry in TCRdb, which reprocessed the 5' RACE reads and gives no DNA. Its table records 84,000 or so distinct CDR3 sequences. CDR1 and CDR2 from the germline V gene are DFQATT and SNEGSKA (reference sequence). CDR3 size: 13 residues. Worth noting for this clonotype: What it binds is unknown.

The specimen sequenced was naive CXCR3- CD8+ T cells from blood. Subset noted: CD45RO-CCR7+CD27+CD95- naive CD8+ T cells lacking CXCR3 (TNR3-). The receptor was isolated from a human donor in good health. Some clones in this sample may be carry-over from other donors' samples. The rearrangement links TRBV20-1 to TRBJ2-7; the TCRdb call, TRBD2, lacks DNA for checking. CDR3 region: CSASRAGGVEQYF.